Listed below are T cell receptor beta chains from one sample, sequenced in a study of T cell responses to AZD1222 COVID-19 vaccine. TCRdb's table, derived via immunoSEQ multiplex PCR, lists solely in-frame clones and lacks some. This repertoire shows more than 95,000 clones, nearly 95% found once; its top ten account for less than 5%. The material sequenced was peripheral blood, taken on day 0 of AZD1222 vaccination. Receptors were obtained from an adult in good health. The CDR3 runs from the conserved cysteine through the conserved F or W. A D gene is named only where the DNA matches it firmly. The listing skips clone size in some rows; elsewhere it reads once, few, many or a size class.

j_call v_call d_call clone_size cdr3_aa cdr3_nt
TRBJ1-6 TRBV3-1/TRBV3-2 . . CASSHLTGTYNSPLHF TGTGCCAGCAGCCACCTAACAGGGACCTATAATTCACCCCTCCACTTT
TRBJ2-7 TRBV6-2/TRBV6-3 TRBD2 . CASSYNAGGSYEQYF TGTGCCAGCAGTTACAACGCGGGAGGGAGCTACGAGCAGTACTTC
TRBJ2-7 TRBV18 . . CASSPPTSRGSYEQYF TGTGCCAGCTCACCACCGACATCCAGGGGTTCCTACGAGCAGTACTTC
TRBJ1-1 TRBV11-2 TRBD1 . CASSLGGQGGGEAFF TGTGCCAGCAGCTTAGGGGGACAGGGGGGCGGCGAAGCTTTCTTT
TRBJ2-7 TRBV30 TRBD1 . CAWSRQGSVQYF TGTGCCTGGAGCCGACAGGGATCCGTGCAGTACTTC
TRBJ1-1 TRBV7-2 . . CASSLTGRTNEAFF TGTGCCAGCAGCTTGACGGGGAGGACTAATGAAGCTTTCTTT
TRBJ1-2 TRBV10-3 TRBD1 . CATSPTGQRGYTF TGTGCCACCAGTCCGACAGGGCAACGCGGCTACACCTTC
TRBJ2-1 TRBV19 TRBD1 . CASSMGQGAGGEQFF TGTGCCAGTAGTATGGGACAGGGGGCAGGGGGTGAGCAGTTCTTC
TRBJ1-2 TRBV19 . few CASRPRLHGRASVGGYTF TGTGCCAGTAGACCGAGGTTACACGGACGAGCAAGCGTCGGGGGCTACACCTTC
TRBJ2-2 TRBV19 TRBD1 . CASRGQGYAGELFF TGTGCCAGTAGGGGACAGGGATACGCCGGGGAGCTGTTTTTT
TRBJ2-3 TRBV5-6 . . CASSLEGLNTQYF TGTGCCAGCAGCTTGGAGGGACTCAATACGCAGTATTTT
TRBJ2-5 TRBV2 . . CASSRTSNQETQYF TGTGCCAGCAGTCGGACCAGTAACCAAGAGACCCAGTACTTC
TRBJ2-1 TRBV3-1/TRBV3-2 TRBD2 . CASSPPVGSGSSLEQFF TGTGCCAGCAGCCCCCCCGTAGGTAGCGGGTCCTCTCTGGAGCAGTTCTTC
TRBJ2-5 TRBV14 . . CASSPGQQETQYF TGTGCCAGCAGCCCCGGACAGCAAGAGACCCAGTACTTC
TRBJ1-2 TRBV18 . . CASSQTNRETF TGTGCCAGCTCACAAACAAACAGGGAAACCTTC
TRBJ2-5 TRBV4-1 . . CASSQDLSGSQETQYF TGCGCCAGCAGCCAAGATCTTTCGGGTAGCCAAGAGACCCAGTACTTC
TRBJ2-1 TRBV15 . . CATSRDLATYNEQFF TGTGCCACCAGCAGAGATCTCGCAACCTACAATGAGCAGTTCTTC
TRBJ2-2 TRBV5-1 . once CASSRQRGTGELFF TGCGCCAGCAGCCGGCAGAGGGGGACCGGGGAGCTGTTTTTT
TRBJ1-6 TRBV6-5 . . CASSYRVGNSPLHF TGTGCCAGCAGTTACAGGGTCGGTAATTCACCCCTCCACTTT
TRBJ2-3 TRBV4-2 . few CASSQEVDTQYF TGTGCCAGCAGCCAAGAGGTAGATACGCAGTATTTT